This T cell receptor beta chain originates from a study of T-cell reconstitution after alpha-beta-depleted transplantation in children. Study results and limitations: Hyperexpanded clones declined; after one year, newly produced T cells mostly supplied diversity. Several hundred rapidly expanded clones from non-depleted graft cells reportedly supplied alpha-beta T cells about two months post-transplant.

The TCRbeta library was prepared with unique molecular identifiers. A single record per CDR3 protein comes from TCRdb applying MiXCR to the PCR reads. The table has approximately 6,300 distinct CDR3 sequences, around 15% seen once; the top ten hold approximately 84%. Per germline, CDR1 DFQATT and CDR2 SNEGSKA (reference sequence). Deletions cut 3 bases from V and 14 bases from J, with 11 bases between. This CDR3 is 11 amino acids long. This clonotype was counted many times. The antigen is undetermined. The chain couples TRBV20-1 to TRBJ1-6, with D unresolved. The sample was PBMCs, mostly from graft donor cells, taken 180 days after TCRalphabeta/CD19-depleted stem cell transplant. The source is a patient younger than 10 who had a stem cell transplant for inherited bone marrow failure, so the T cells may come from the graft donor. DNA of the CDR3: TGCAGTGCTAGGGCCCCCGGGGCCCTCCACTTT. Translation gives CSARAPGALHF.